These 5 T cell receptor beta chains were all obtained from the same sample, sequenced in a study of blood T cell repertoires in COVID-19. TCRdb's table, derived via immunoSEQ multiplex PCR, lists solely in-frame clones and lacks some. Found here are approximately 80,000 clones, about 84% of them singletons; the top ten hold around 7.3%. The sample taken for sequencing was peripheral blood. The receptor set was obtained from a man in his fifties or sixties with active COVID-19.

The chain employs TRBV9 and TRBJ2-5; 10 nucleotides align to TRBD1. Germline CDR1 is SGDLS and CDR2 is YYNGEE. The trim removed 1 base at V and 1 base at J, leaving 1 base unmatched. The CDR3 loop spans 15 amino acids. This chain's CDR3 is CASSVRQGAQETQYF. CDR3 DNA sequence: TGTGCCAGCAGCGTAAGACAGGGGGCCCAAGAGACCCAGTACTTC.

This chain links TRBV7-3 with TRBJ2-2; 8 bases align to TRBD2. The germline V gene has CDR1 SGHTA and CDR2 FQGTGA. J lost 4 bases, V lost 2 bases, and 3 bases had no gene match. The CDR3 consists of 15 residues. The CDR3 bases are TGTGCCAGCAGCTTACTCGGGGGGGCCACCGGGGAGCTGTTTTTT. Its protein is CASSLLGGATGELFF.

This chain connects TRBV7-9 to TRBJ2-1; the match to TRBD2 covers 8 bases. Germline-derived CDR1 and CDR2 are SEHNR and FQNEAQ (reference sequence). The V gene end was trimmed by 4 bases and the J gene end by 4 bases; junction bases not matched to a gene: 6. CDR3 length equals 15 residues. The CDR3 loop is CASSSTPSGYNEQFF. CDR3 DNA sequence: TGTGCCAGCAGCTCTACTCCTAGCGGGTACAATGAGCAGTTCTTC. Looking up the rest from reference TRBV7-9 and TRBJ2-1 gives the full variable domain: DTGVSQNPRHKITKRGQNVTFRCDPISEHNRLYWYRQTLGQGPEFLTYFQNEAQLEKSRLLSDRFSAERPKGSFSTLEIQRTEQGDSAMYLCASSSTPSGYNEQFFGPGTRLTVL.

CDR3: CASKPWAGVVGEQFF. CDR3 in DNA: TGCGCCAGCAAACCTTGGGCGGGAGTGGTTGGTGAGCAGTTCTTC. This chain joins TRBV5-1 and TRBJ2-1; 7 bases are shared with TRBD2. From germline, CDR1 is SGHRS and CDR2 YFSETQ. V shed 6 bases, J shed 9 bases, and the junction held 15 bases outside the gene matches. There are 15 residues in the CDR3.

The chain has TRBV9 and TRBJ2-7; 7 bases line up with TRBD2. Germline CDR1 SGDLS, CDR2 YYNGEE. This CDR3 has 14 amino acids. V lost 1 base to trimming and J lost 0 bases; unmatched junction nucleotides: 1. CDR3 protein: CASSVWGGSYEQYF. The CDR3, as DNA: TGTGCCAGCAGCGTATGGGGGGGCTCCTACGAGCAGTACTTC.